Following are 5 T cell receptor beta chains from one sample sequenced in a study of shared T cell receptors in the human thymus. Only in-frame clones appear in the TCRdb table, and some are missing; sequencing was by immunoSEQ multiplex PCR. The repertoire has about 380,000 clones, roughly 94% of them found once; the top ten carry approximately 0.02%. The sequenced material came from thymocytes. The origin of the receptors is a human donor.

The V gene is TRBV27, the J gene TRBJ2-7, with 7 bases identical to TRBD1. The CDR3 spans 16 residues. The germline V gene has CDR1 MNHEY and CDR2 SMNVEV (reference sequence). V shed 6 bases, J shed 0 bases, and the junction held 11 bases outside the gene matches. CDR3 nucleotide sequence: TGTGCCAGCAGGGGGTTGAGGGACAGAAACTCCTACGAGCAGTACTTC. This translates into CASRGLRDRNSYEQYF.

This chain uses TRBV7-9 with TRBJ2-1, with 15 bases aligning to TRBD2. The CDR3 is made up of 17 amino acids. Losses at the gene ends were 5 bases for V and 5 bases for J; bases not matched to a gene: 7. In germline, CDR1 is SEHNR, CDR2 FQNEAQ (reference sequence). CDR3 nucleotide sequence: TGTGCCAGCAGCGCCGGACTAGCGGGAGGGCGCGACAATGAGCAGTTCTTC. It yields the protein CASSAGLAGGRDNEQFF.

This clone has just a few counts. The CDR3: CASSVYDQPQHF. Written as DNA, the CDR3 is TGTGCCAGCAGTGTCTACGATCAGCCCCAGCATTTT. The chain joins TRBV25-1 to TRBJ1-5; D ambiguous. The V gene lost 4 bases and the J gene lost 5 bases, with 6 bases spanning the gap. This CDR3 contains 12 residues. Germline V gives CDR1 MGHDK, CDR2 SYGVNS.

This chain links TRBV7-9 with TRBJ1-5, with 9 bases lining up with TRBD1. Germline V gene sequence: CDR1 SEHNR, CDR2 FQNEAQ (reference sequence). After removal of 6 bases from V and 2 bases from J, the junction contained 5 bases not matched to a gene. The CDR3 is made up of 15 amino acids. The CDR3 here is CASSWGQGGNQPQHF. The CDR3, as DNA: TGTGCCAGCAGTTGGGGACAGGGCGGCAATCAGCCCCAGCATTTT.

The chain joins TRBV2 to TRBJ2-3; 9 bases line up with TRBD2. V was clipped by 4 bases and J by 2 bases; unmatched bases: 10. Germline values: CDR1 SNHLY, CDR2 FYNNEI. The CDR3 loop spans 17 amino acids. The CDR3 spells CASSGVAGAPFTDTQYF. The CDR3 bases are TGTGCCAGCAGTGGGGTAGCGGGAGCCCCTTTCACAGATACGCAGTATTTT. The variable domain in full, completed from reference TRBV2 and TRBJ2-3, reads EPEVTQTPSHQVTQMGQEVILRCVPISNHLYFYWYRQILGQKVEFLVSFYNNEISEKSEIFDDQFSVERPDGSNFTLKIRSTKLEDSAMYFCASSGVAGAPFTDTQYFGPGTRLTVL.